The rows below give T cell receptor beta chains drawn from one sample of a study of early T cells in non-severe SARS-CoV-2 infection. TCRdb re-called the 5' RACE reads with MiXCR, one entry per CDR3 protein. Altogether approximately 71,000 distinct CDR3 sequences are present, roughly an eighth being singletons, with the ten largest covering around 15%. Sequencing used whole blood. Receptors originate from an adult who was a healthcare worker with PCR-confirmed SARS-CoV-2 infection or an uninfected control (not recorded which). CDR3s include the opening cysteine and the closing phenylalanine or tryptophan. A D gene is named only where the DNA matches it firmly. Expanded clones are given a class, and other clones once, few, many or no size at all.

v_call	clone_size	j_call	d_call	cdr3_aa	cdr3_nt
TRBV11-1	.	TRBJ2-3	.	CASSLGGRGTDTQYF	TGTGCCAGCAGCCTGGGGGGCCGGGGCACAGATACGCAGTATTTT
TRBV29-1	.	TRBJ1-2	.	CSVDDSRYGYTF	TGCAGCGTTGATGATTCGCGGTATGGCTACACCTTC
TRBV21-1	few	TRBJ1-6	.	CASSPPRGPNSPLHF	TGTGCCAGCAGCCCTCCCAGAGGGCCGAATTCACCCCTCCACTTT
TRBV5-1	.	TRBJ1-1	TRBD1	CASSLGGTAYTEAFF	TGCGCCAGCAGCTTGGGAGGGACAGCCTACACTGAAGCTTTCTTT
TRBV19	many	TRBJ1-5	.	CASGDVDNQPQHF	TGTGCCAGCGGGGACGTAGACAATCAGCCCCAGCATTTT
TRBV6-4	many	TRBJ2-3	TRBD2	CASSGTAGGSTDTQYF	TGTGCCAGCAGTGGCACGGCGGGGGGGAGCACAGATACGCAGTATTTT
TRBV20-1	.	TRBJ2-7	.	CSARRANSYEQYF	TGCAGTGCTAGACGGGCCAACTCCTACGAGCAGTACTTC
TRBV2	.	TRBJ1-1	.	CASSETMNTEAFF	TGTGCCAGCAGTGAGACCATGAACACTGAAGCTTTCTTT
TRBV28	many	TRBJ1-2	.	CASREYTGNDYGYTF	TGTGCCAGCAGGGAATATACAGGGAATGACTATGGCTACACCTTC
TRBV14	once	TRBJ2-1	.	CASSPSGWLYNEQFF	TGTGCCAGCAGCCCGTCGGGATGGCTTTACAATGAGCAGTTCTTC
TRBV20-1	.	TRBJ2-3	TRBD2	CSARDLASGGARADTQYF	TGCAGTGCTAGAGATTTGGCTAGCGGGGGGGCCAGGGCCGATACGCAGTATTTT
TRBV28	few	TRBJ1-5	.	CASILSTSNQPQHF	TGTGCCAGCATCCTGTCCACTAGCAATCAGCCCCAGCATTTT
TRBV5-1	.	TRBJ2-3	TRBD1	CASSADRGADTQYF	TGCGCCAGCAGCGCGGACAGGGGAGCAGATACGCAGTATTTT
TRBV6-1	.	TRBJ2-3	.	CASSAAFTDTQYF	TGTGCCAGCAGTGCGGCATTCACAGATACGCAGTATTTT
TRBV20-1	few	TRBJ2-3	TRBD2	CSAGPLAGGDTQYF	TGCAGTGCTGGACCCCTAGCGGGGGGAGATACGCAGTATTTT
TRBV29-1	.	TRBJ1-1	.	CSVDIYQNTEAFF	TGCAGCGTTGATATTTACCAGAACACTGAAGCTTTCTTT
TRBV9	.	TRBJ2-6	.	CASSSQTAGANVLTF	TGTGCCAGCAGCTCCCAGACAGCTGGGGCCAACGTCCTGACTTTC
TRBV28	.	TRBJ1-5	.	CASSPGVRSNQPQHF	TGTGCCAGCAGTCCAGGGGTTAGGAGCAATCAGCCCCAGCATTTT
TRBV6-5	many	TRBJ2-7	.	CASSTTGAAWEQYF	TGTGCCAGCAGTACTACAGGCGCGGCGTGGGAGCAGTACTTC
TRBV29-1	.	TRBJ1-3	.	CSVKRTSSGNTIYF	TGCAGCGTTAAGAGGACCAGCTCTGGAAACACCATATATTTT
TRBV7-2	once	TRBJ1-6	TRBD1	CASSLSRDRNSPLHF	TGTGCCAGCAGCTTATCCCGGGACAGAAATTCACCCCTCCACTTT
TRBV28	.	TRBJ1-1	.	CASSWGGGTEAFF	TGTGCCAGCAGTTGGGGAGGCGGAACTGAAGCTTTCTTT
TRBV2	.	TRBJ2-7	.	CASKPTAYEQYF	TGTGCCAGCAAACCCACGGCGTACGAGCAGTACTTC
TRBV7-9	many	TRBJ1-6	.	CASRIGSSPLHF	TGTGCCAGCAGGATAGGGTCTTCACCCCTCCACTTT
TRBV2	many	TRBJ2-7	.	CASKGRYEQYF	TGTGCCAGCAAAGGACGATACGAGCAGTACTTC
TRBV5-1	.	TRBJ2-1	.	CASSLGGLVDEQFF	TGCGCCAGCTCACTCGGGGGCCTGGTCGATGAGCAGTTCTTC
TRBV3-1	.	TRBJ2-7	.	CASSQVAGYEQYF	TGTGCCAGCAGCCAAGTGGCCGGTTACGAGCAGTACTTC
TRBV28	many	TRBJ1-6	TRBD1	CASRAYRGLDSPLHF	TGTGCCAGCAGGGCTTACAGGGGGCTGGATTCACCCCTCCACTTT
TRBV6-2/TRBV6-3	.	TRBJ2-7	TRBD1	CASRATGTGGEQYF	TGTGCCAGCAGGGCCACCGGGACAGGAGGCGAGCAGTACTTC
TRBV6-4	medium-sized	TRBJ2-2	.	CASSDRGDNTGELFF	TGTGCCAGCAGTGACAGGGGCGATAACACCGGGGAGCTGTTTTTT
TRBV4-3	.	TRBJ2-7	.	CASSQGTSYEQYF	TGCGCCAGCAGCCAGGGCACATCCTACGAGCAGTACTTC
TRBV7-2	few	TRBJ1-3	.	CASSFSSKTNTIYF	TGTGCCAGCAGCTTTTCGTCGAAGACAAACACCATATATTTT
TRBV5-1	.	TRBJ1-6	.	CASSLGIHSMNSPLHF	TGCGCCAGCAGCTTGGGGATACACAGTATGAATTCACCCCTCCACTTT
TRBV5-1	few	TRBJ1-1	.	CASSYEGVTEAFF	TGCGCCAGCAGCTATGAAGGTGTCACTGAAGCTTTCTTT
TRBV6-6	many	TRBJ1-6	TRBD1	CAGRDSNNSPLHF	TGTGCCGGTCGGGACAGCAATAATTCACCCCTCCACTTT
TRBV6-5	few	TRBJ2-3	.	CASSYAPGGTDTQYF	TGTGCCAGCAGTTACGCCCCAGGAGGAACAGATACGCAGTATTTT
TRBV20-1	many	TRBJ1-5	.	CSASDPGGLNQPQHF	TGCAGTGCTAGTGATCCGGGGGGGCTCAATCAGCCCCAGCATTTT
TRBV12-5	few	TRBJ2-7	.	CASGPPEGWQYF	TGTGCTAGTGGCCCGCCTGAGGGTTGGCAGTACTTC
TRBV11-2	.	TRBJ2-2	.	CASSLSWRITGELFF	TGTGCCAGCAGCTTATCCTGGAGGATCACCGGGGAGCTGTTTTTT
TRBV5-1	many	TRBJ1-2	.	CASSSEVYGYTF	TGCGCCAGCAGCTCGGAGGTCTATGGCTACACCTTC
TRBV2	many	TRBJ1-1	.	CASSVLKKGTEAFF	TGTGCCAGCAGTGTCCTCAAGAAGGGCACTGAAGCTTTCTTT
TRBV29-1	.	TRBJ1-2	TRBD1	CSAVRTGLYYGYTF	TGCAGCGCAGTTAGGACAGGGCTTTACTATGGCTACACCTTC
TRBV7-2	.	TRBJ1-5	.	CASSFSWGSNQPQHF	TGTGCCAGCAGCTTTTCCTGGGGTAGCAATCAGCCCCAGCATTTT
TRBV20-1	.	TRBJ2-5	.	CSALRGGPETQYF	TGCAGTGCCCTCCGGGGAGGCCCAGAGACCCAGTACTTC
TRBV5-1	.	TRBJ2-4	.	CASSFGPAGSQGNIQYF	TGCGCCAGCAGCTTTGGGCCGGCTGGTAGCCAGGGGAACATTCAGTACTTC
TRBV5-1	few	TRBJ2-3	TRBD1	CASGKGGGTDTQYF	TGCGCCAGCGGAAAAGGGGGCGGCACAGATACGCAGTATTTT
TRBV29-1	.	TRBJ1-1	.	CSVERRQQNTEAFF	TGCAGCGTTGAAAGGAGGCAGCAGAACACTGAAGCTTTCTTT
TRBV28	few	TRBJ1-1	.	CAARRGKGTEAFF	TGTGCCGCCCGCAGGGGCAAGGGCACTGAAGCTTTCTTT
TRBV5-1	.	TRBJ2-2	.	CASCLDGRRTGELFF	TGCGCCAGCTGTTTGGATGGACGACGTACCGGGGAGCTGTTTTTT
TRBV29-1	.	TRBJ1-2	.	CSVEMTNYGYTF	TGCAGCGTTGAGATGACAAACTATGGCTACACCTTC
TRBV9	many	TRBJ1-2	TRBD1	CASSVGGQTNYGYTF	TGTGCCAGCAGCGTAGGGGGACAGACGAACTATGGCTACACCTTC
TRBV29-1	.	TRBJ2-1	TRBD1	CSTRQGANNEQFF	TGCAGCACCAGACAGGGGGCGAATAATGAGCAGTTCTTC
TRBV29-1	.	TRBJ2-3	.	CSAGSSTDTQYF	TGCAGCGCCGGGTCTAGCACAGATACGCAGTATTTT
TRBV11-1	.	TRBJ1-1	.	CASSLTPGSNTEAFF	TGTGCCAGCAGCCTGACCCCAGGCAGCAACACTGAAGCTTTCTTT
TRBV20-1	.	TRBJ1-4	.	CSARVATNEKLFF	TGCAGTGCCAGAGTTGCAACTAATGAAAAACTGTTTTTT